This T cell receptor (beta chain) comes out of a study of CD8+ T cells in alopecia areata. About the study: It was 6 to 18 months of tofacitinib, and then there were 6 months off drug.

Treatment in this sample: oral pan-JAK inhibitor, 5-10 mg twice daily. Overall study findings and caveats: Besides other cells, scalp samples also yield sequences of resident alphabeta T cells from normal skin. Patients showed less clear TCR sequence sharing than mice, possibly partly because of HLA diversity.

It was cDNA, reverse transcribed from extracted RNA, that served as the sequencing template. The data were produced by immunoSEQ multiplex PCR, yet TCRdb's version contains in-frame clones alone and is incomplete. Of 95,000 to 150,000 clones in the sample, about 50% were seen once. On this clone itself: Its antigen is unidentified.

The CDR3 runs to 15 residues. Looked up from germline, CDR1 is SGDLS and CDR2 is YYNGEE. Deletions cut 0 bases from V and 5 bases from J, with 12 bases between. The J gene is TRBJ2-1, the V gene TRBV9; D may be TRBD2 (6 bases). The receptor was isolated from a human donor with alopecia areata. Sequencing was performed on CD4+ T cells sorted from blood, taken at week 4, from a patient treated with tofacitinib. The DNA for the CDR3 is TGTGCCAGCAGCGTAGCATTAGCGGAGCACAATGAGCAGTTCTTC. Amino acids: CASSVALAEHNEQFF.